The 15 T cell receptor beta chains in this list originate from one sample, sequenced in a study of technical replicates of blood from a handful of donors. The method was immunoSEQ multiplex PCR; TCRdb's version includes in-frame clones alone and lacks a portion of them. The sample consists of some 50,000 clones, 94% of them appearing once. Specimen: T cells isolated from PBMCs. These receptors came from a human donor in good health.

The rearrangement uses TRBV7-9 and TRBJ2-3, with D unclear. CDR1 and CDR2 from the germline V gene are SEHNR and FQNEAQ (reference sequence). This CDR3 spans 15 amino acids. Trimming took 5 bases from V and 1 from J, leaving 13 bases between them. CDR3 nucleotides: TGTGCCAGCAGCCTTCTCTCGTCGGGCACAGATACGCAGTATTTT. Translated, it gives CASSLLSSGTDTQYF.

The rearrangement joins TRBV7-9 to TRBJ2-3, with 12 positions matching TRBD2. The CDR3 runs to 16 residues. With V trimmed by 4 bases and J by 2 bases, 4 bases remained unmatched. The germline V gene has CDR1 SEHNR and CDR2 FQNEAQ (reference sequence). CDR3 in amino acids: CASSSLAGGYTDTQYF. CDR3 DNA sequence: TGTGCCAGCAGCTCTCTAGCGGGAGGGTACACAGATACGCAGTATTTT.

The chain employs TRBV6-5 and TRBJ1-4; D unclear. Germline CDR1 reads MNHEY; CDR2 reads SVGAGI. CDR3 length: 11 amino acids. V was pared by 6 bases and J by 14 bases, with 13 bases between. CDR3 protein: CASSQEGRLFF. DNA for the CDR3: TGTGCCAGCAGCCAGGAGGGAAGGCTGTTTTTT.

This clone showed up just a few times. The chain combines TRBV7-9 with TRBJ1-2; D remains ambiguous. Germline-derived CDR1 and CDR2 are SEHNR and FQNEAQ (reference sequence). V was cut by 3 bases and J by 2 bases, with 7 bases left in between. This CDR3 is 13 amino acids long. CDR3 sequence reads: CASSFEGNYGYTF. As DNA, the CDR3 is TGTGCCAGCAGCTTTGAGGGCAACTATGGCTACACCTTC.

The chain joins TRBV9 to TRBJ1-2, with D possibly TRBD1 on 6 matching bases. Germline CDR1 reads SGDLS; CDR2 reads YYNGEE. V was trimmed by 3 bases and J by 7 bases, leaving 19 bases between them. This CDR3 comprises 15 residues. The CDR3 reads CASSATGTPVFGYTF. The CDR3 coding sequence is TGTGCCAGCAGCGCCACCGGGACACCAGTTTTTGGCTACACCTTC.

This sequence joins TRBV28 and TRBJ2-7; 11 bases match TRBD2. The CDR3 spans 14 residues. V was clipped by 5 bases and J by 2 bases; unmatched bases: 2. Germline V gives CDR1 MDHEN, CDR2 SYDVKM. The DNA for the CDR3 is TGTGCCAGCAGTCTAGCGGGAGGCCCCTACGAGCAGTACTTC. This translates into CASSLAGGPYEQYF.

This CDR3 is CASRVAGGPGEQYF. In DNA form, the CDR3 reads TGCGCCAGCAGAGTAGCGGGAGGGCCTGGCGAGCAGTACTTC. The V call is TRBV5-1, the J call TRBJ2-7; the match to TRBD2 covers 11 bases. The V gene's germline CDR1 is SGHRS and CDR2 YFSETQ. CDR3 size: 14 residues. J was trimmed by 6 bases and V by 5 bases; bases with no gene match: 7.

This clone was recorded once. V gene TRBV7-2 combines with J gene TRBJ2-2; no clear D gene. CDR1 and CDR2 from the germline V gene are SGHTA and FQGNSA. This CDR3 spans 13 amino acids. Trimming removed 3 bases from V and 7 bases from J, with 9 bases in between. This CDR3 reads CASSFPRSGELFF. The CDR3 DNA is TGTGCCAGCAGCTTCCCCCGCAGCGGGGAGCTGTTTTTT.

The CDR3 DNA is TGTGCCAGCTCACCACCCGGGTGGACAGATACGCAGTATTTT. Translating gives CASSPPGWTDTQYF. The chain is built from TRBV18 and TRBJ2-3; no clear D. Trimming left V 0 bases short and J 3 bases short, with 7 bases between. The CDR3 runs to 14 residues. The germline V gene encodes CDR1 KGHSH and CDR2 LQKENI. Together with reference TRBV18 and TRBJ2-3, the CDR3 gives the full variable domain: NAGVMQNPRHLVRRRGQEARLRCSPMKGHSHVYWYRQLPEEGLKFMVYLQKENIIDESGMPKERFSAEFPKEGPSILRIQQVVRGDSAAYFCASSPPGWTDTQYFGPGTRLTVL.

This chain uses TRBV7-6 with TRBJ2-1, with 8 bases that match TRBD2. Germline loops: CDR1 SGHVS, CDR2 FNYEAQ. The CDR3 spans 15 residues. The ends lost 5 bases at V and 4 bases at J; junction bases unmatched: 7. CDR3 amino acids: CASSPNSGIYNEQFF. Here the CDR3 DNA reads TGTGCCAGCAGCCCGAATAGCGGGATTTACAATGAGCAGTTCTTC.

The genes are TRBV11-2 and TRBJ2-1; 9 bases are shared with TRBD2. The CDR3 loop spans 16 amino acids. Losses at the gene ends were 2 bases for V and 0 bases for J; bases not matched to a gene: 2. Germline V gene data show CDR1 as SGHAT and CDR2 as FQNNGV. Written as DNA, the CDR3 is TGTGCCAGCAGCTTACTAGCGGGAAGCTCCTACAATGAGCAGTTCTTC. It codes for CASSLLAGSSYNEQFF.

The J gene is TRBJ1-5, the V gene TRBV10-3; 12 bases line up with TRBD1. This CDR3 region has 17 residues. Germline values: CDR1 ENHRY, CDR2 SYGVKD. V lost 6 bases to trimming and J lost 6 bases; unmatched junction nucleotides: 12. CDR3 loop: CAISAGTGGVAGQPQHF. The CDR3 nucleotides read TGTGCCATCAGCGCCGGGACAGGGGGCGTAGCGGGTCAGCCCCAGCATTTT.

The CDR3 is CASSHKLQRLSAYEQYF. The DNA for the CDR3 is TGCGCCAGCAGCCACAAACTCCAAAGACTGTCTGCCTACGAGCAGTACTTC. The chain couples TRBV5-1 to TRBJ2-7; D unresolved. The CDR3 sequence is 17 residues long. Germline CDR1 reads SGHRS; CDR2 reads YFSETQ. Trimming removed 4 bases from V and 2 bases from J, with 22 bases in between.

The chain recombines TRBV28 with TRBJ2-1, with 9 positions matching TRBD2. The CDR3 is made up of 15 amino acids. J gave up 4 bases and V 8 bases, and 9 bases lay outside the gene matches. Per the germline V gene, CDR1 is MDHEN and CDR2 is SYDVKM. The CDR3 sequence is CASCVASGIYNEQFF. CDR3 nucleotide sequence: TGTGCCAGCTGTGTGGCTAGCGGGATTTACAATGAGCAGTTCTTC.

The chain links TRBV6-6 to TRBJ2-3, with a possible D match to TRBD2 (5 bases). Germline V gives CDR1 MNHNY, CDR2 SVGAGI (reference sequence). Deletions cut 3 bases from V and 4 bases from J, with 14 bases between. The CDR3 spans 15 residues. For the CDR3, the DNA is TGTGCCAGCAGTTATAATTCGGCTAGCCCAGATACGCAGTATTTT. This codes for CASSYNSASPDTQYF.